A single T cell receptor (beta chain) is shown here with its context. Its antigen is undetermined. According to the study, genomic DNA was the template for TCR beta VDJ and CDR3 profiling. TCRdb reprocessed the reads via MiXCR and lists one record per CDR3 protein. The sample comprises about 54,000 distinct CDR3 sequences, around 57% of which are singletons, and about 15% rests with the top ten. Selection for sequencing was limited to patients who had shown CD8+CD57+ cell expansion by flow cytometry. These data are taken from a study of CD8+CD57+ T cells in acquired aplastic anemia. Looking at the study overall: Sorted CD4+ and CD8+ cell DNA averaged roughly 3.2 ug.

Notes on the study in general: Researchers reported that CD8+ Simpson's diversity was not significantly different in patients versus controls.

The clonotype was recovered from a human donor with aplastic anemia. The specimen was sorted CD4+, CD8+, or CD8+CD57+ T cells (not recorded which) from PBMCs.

The CDR3 DNA follows: TGTGCCAGTAGTTCCGGACATCCTTCAAGCTCCTATAATTCACCCCTCCACTTT. Translating gives CASSSGHPSSSYNSPLHF. The chain uses TRBV19 and TRBJ1-6; TRBD1 might be the D (5 bases). V was shortened by 5 bases and J by 0 bases, with 17 bases between the two germline ends. CDR3 size: 18 residues. Germline CDR1 is LNHDA and CDR2 is SQIVND (reference sequence).